This T cell receptor (beta chain) was sequenced for a study of type 1 regulatory T cells. Study background: An in vitro protocol generated T-allo10, a Tr1-enriched, alloantigen-specific CD4 T cell product. Study-level results: Compared with non-type 1 regulatory T cells, type 1 regulatory T cells showed a more restricted TCR repertoire.

A note on this clonotype: What it binds is not known.

TCRdb fed the reads into MiXCR, producing one record per CDR3 protein. The table lists fewer than 80,000 distinct CDR3 sequences, more than 20% of them singletons. This CDR3 is 13 amino acids long. Germline CDR1 DFQATT, CDR2 SNEGSKA (reference sequence). The V gene lost 1 base and the J gene lost 2 bases, with 8 bases spanning the gap. The rearrangement uses TRBV20-1 and TRBJ2-5, with no clear D. The sample taken for sequencing was cultured type 1 regulatory T (Tr1) cells, either the whole culture or a sorted fraction (not recorded which). This clonotype was obtained from a human donor in good health. The CDR3 protein is CSARVTAQETQYF. CDR3 in DNA: TGCAGTGCTAGAGTCACAGCTCAAGAGACCCAGTACTTC.